This T cell receptor beta chain came from a study of neoadjuvant anti-PD-1 for oral cavity cancer. Study overall: Patients without progression got a fourth dose around day 43. Study results and limitations: Each response group had just a few patients in TCR analyses.

Time point defined: after neoadjuvant nivolumab, at surgical resection. The patients had HPV-negative, locally advanced oral cavity squamous cell carcinoma. No culture or expansion preceded analysis of these blood cells. About this clone: Its antigen remains unidentified.

The CDR3 length is 16 residues. The germline V gene has CDR1 SGHTS and CDR2 YDEGEE. V was clipped by 5 bases and J by 0 bases, with 17 bases between them. Data came from immunoSEQ multiplex PCR; TCRdb stores just in-frame clones and leaves some out. Altogether some 10,000 clones are present, under 70% being singletons, with the ten largest covering 3% to 4.5%. The rearrangement links TRBV5-8 to TRBJ1-1; a weak D match, TRBD1 (5 bases). The sample in question was PBMCs, obtained after nivolumab (anti-PD-1) treatment. This receptor was taken from a person aged 35-79 years with oral cavity squamous cell carcinoma. Here the CDR3 reads CASRVEGARMNTEAFF. The CDR3 DNA is TGTGCCAGCAGGGTTGAAGGGGCTAGAATGAACACTGAAGCTTTCTTT.